The present TCR beta chain was sequenced within a study of cytomegalovirus exposure and HLA in healthy donors. V dropped 4 bases and J dropped 5; count of bases not matched to a gene: 8. Germline V CDR1 and CDR2: LNHDA, SQIVND (reference sequence). This CDR3 contains 15 residues. 60 Vbeta and 13 Jbeta primers were used in PCR. Assay: immunoSEQ multiplex PCR; the TCRdb copy retains only in-frame clones and omits some. The sample shows over 90,000 clones, around 64% of them seen only once. V usage is TRBV19 and J usage is TRBJ1-5; 7 bases match TRBD1. Sequencing used PBMCs. The clonotype comes from a man between 60 and 75 years old in good health and CMV-seronegative. The CDR3 loop is CASSTRDSQHQPQHF. The CDR3 DNA reads TGTGCCAGTAGTACGAGGGACAGCCAGCATCAGCCCCAGCATTTT.